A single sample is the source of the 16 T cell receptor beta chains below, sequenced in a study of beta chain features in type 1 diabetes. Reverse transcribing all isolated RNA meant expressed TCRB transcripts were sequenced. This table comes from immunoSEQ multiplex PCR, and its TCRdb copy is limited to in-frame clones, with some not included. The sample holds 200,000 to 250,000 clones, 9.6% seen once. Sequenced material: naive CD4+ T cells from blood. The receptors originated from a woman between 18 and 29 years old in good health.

The CDR3 sequence is CASSLYSGSHEQYF. DNA for the CDR3: TGTGCCAGCAGCTTGTATTCAGGGTCTCACGAGCAGTACTTC. The chain employs TRBV5-5 and TRBJ2-7; D might be TRBD1 (5 bases). Germline CDR1 and CDR2: SGHKS and YYEKEE (reference sequence). V was pared by 1 base and J by 5 bases, with 13 bases between. CDR3 length: 14 residues.

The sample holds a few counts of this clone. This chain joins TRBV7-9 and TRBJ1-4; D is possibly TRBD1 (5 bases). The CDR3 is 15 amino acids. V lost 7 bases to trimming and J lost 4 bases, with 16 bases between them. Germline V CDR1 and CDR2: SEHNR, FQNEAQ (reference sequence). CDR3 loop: CASMKGRGINEKLFF. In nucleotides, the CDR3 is TGTGCCAGCATGAAGGGGAGGGGAATTAATGAAAAACTGTTTTTT.

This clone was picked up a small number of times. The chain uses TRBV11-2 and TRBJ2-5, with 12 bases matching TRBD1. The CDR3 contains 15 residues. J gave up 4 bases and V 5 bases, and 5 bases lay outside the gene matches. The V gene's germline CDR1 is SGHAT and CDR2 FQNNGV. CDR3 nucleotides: TGTGCCAGCAGCCCCGGGACAGGGGGCGCAGAGACCCAGTACTTC. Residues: CASSPGTGGAETQYF.

CDR3 bases: TGTGCCAGCAGTTCCGGGACAGCTGAAGCTTTCTTT. Amino acids: CASSSGTAEAFF. This rearrangement joins TRBV6-5 to TRBJ1-1, with 7 bases aligning to TRBD1. The CDR3 is 12 amino acids. Per the germline V gene, CDR1 is MNHEY and CDR2 is SVGAGI. Trimming cost V 4 bases and J 6 bases; bases outside gene matches: 2.

CDR3: CASSPNRVIHEQYF. The CDR3 coding sequence is TGTGCCAGCAGCCCTAACAGGGTTATCCACGAGCAGTACTTC. The V and J genes are TRBV13 and TRBJ2-7; D is perhaps TRBD1 (6 bases). Trimming cost V 5 bases and J 5 bases, with 16 bases left between them. The CDR3 has 14 amino acids. Germline V gene sequence: CDR1 PRHDT, CDR2 FYEKMQ (reference sequence).

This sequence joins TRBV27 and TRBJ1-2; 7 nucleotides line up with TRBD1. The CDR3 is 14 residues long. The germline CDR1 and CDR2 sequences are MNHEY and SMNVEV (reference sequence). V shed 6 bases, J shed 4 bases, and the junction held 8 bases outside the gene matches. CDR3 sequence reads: CASSTGALGYGYTF. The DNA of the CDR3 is TGTGCCAGCAGCACAGGGGCATTAGGCTATGGCTACACCTTC.

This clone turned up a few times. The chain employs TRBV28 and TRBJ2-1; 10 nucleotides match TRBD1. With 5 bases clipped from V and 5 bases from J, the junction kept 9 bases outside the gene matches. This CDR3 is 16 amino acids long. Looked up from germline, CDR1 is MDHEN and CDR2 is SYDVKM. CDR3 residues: CASSQIRDRGDNEQFF. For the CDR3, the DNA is TGTGCCAGCAGTCAAATCCGGGACAGGGGCGACAATGAGCAGTTCTTC.

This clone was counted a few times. CDR3 amino acids: CASSQNRVEEKLFF. For the CDR3, the DNA is TGTGCCAGCAGCCAGAACAGGGTAGAGGAAAAACTGTTTTTT. The chain joins TRBV14 to TRBJ1-4; maybe TRBD1 (6 bases). CDR3 length equals 14 residues. Germline CDR1 reads SGHDN; CDR2 reads FVKESK. V was pared by 3 bases and J by 8 bases, with 13 bases between. Looking up the rest from reference TRBV14 and TRBJ1-4 gives the full variable domain: EAGVTQFPSHSVIEKGQTVTLRCDPISGHDNLYWYRRVMGKEIKFLLHFVKESKQDESGMPNNRFLAERTGGTYSTLKVQPAELEDSGVYFCASSQNRVEEKLFFGSGTQLSVL.

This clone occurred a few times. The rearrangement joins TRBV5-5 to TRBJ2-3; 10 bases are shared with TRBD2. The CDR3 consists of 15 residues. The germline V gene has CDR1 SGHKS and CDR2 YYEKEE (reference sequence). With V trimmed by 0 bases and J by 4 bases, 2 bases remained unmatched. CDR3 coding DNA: TGTGCCAGCAGCTTGGCAGCGGGAGGGCCAGATACGCAGTATTTT. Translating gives CASSLAAGGPDTQYF.

DNA for the CDR3: TGTGCCAGCAGCTTAGATTCAGCTAGGATGGAGACCCAGTACTTC. Its protein is CASSLDSARMETQYF. V is TRBV7-9 and J is TRBJ2-5, with D hard to call. From germline, CDR1 is SEHNR and CDR2 FQNEAQ (reference sequence). The CDR3 extends over 15 amino acids. Trimming took off 1 base at V and 5 bases at J, with 14 bases between the two ends.

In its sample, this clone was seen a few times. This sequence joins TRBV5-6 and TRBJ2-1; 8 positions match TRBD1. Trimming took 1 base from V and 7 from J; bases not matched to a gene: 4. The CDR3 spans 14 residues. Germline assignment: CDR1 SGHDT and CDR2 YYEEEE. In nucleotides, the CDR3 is TGTGCCAGCAGCTTGAGACAGGGGTTTAATGAGCAGTTCTTC. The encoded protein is CASSLRQGFNEQFF.

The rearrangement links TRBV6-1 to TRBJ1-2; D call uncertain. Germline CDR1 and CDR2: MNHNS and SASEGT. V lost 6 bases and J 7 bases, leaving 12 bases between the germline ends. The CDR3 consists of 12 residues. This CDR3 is CASSSQLGGYTF. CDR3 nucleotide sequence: TGTGCCAGCAGCTCCCAGCTAGGTGGCTACACCTTC.

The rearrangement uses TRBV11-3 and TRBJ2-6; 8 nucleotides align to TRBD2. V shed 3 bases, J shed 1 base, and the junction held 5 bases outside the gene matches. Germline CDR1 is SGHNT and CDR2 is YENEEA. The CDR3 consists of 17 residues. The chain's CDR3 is CASSFVSGTSGANVLTF. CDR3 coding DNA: TGTGCCAGCAGCTTTGTTAGCGGGACTTCTGGGGCCAACGTCCTGACTTTC.

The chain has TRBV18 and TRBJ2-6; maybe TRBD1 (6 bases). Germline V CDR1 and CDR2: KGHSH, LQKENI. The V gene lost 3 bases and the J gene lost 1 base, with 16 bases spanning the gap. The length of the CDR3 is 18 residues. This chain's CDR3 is CASSPSPLTGSGANVLTF. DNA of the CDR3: TGTGCCAGCTCACCGAGTCCCTTAACAGGGTCTGGGGCCAACGTCCTGACTTTC.

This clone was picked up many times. The CDR3 nucleotides are TGTGCCAGCAGCTTAGCCCAGGCGAACACCGGGGAGCTGTTTTTT. Translating gives CASSLAQANTGELFF. The chain employs TRBV7-2 and TRBJ2-2; no firm D call. The ends were cut back, 0 bases at V and 0 bases at J, with 5 bases in the middle. Germline V gives CDR1 SGHTA, CDR2 FQGNSA. The CDR3 is 15 amino acids.

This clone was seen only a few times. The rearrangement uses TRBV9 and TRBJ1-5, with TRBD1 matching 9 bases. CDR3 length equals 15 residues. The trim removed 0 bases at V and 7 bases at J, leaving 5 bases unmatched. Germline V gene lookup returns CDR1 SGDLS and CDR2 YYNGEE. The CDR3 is CASSVGDREGQPQHF. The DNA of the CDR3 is TGTGCCAGCAGCGTAGGGGACAGGGAGGGACAGCCCCAGCATTTT.